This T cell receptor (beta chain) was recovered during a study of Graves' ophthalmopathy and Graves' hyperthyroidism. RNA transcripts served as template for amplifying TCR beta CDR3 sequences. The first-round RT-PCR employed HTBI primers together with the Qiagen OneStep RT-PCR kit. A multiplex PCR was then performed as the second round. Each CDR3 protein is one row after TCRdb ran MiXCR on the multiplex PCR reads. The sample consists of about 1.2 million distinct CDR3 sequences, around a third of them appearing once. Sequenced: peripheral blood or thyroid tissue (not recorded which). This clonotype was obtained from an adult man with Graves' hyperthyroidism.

Here the CDR3 DNA reads TGTGCCAGCAGCCAAGACTATGCGAACACTGAAGCTTTCTTT. Translation gives CASSQDYANTEAFF. The chain combines TRBV14 with TRBJ1-1; D remains ambiguous. In germline, CDR1 is SGHDN, CDR2 FVKESK. The CDR3 is made up of 14 amino acids. V shed 0 bases and J shed 1 base, with 6 bases lying between them.